What follows are 20 T cell receptor beta chains derived from one specimen sequenced in a study of metastatic and nonmetastatic thyroid tumors. TCRdb redid the clone calls on the PCR reads using MiXCR. The data show roughly 18,000 clones, about 34% seen once. Among the patients, none had received any treatment before thyroid surgery. The specimen was tumor tissue. These receptors all come from a female donor with papillary thyroid cancer or a benign thyroid nodule (not recorded which). Some clones in this sample may be carry-over from other donors' samples.

By sample fraction, this clone is medium-sized. This sample includes further DNA sequences coding for the same CDR3. The chain links TRBV6-1 to TRBJ1-2, with 8 nucleotides matching TRBD1. Per germline, CDR1 MNHNS and CDR2 SASEGT. The CDR3 has 13 amino acids. V was clipped by 7 bases and J by 2 bases; unmatched bases: 3. The DNA for the CDR3 is TGTGCCAGCATAAACAGGGGGAACTATGGCTACACCTTC. Translation: CASINRGNYGYTF.

This clone was counted at least ten times. The V gene is TRBV2, the J gene TRBJ2-3, with D perhaps matching TRBD1 (5 bases). V lost 6 bases to trimming and J lost 5 bases, with 15 bases between them. This CDR3 is 14 amino acids long. Germline loops: CDR1 SNHLY, CDR2 FYNNEI. The CDR3 DNA reads as TGTGCCAGCAGAAACGGGCAGGGTGTAGATACGCAGTATTTT. Translation: CASRNGQGVDTQYF.

This chain uses TRBV27 with TRBJ2-3, with 9 nucleotides matching TRBD2. Trimming at V came to 6 bases and at J to 6 bases, leaving 4 bases not matched to a gene. Germline V gene lookup returns CDR1 MNHEY and CDR2 SMNVEV (reference sequence). The CDR3 is 13 amino acids. The CDR3 bases are TGTGCCAGCAGCGCGGGGGGGTTGGATACGCAGTATTTT. Protein: CASSAGGLDTQYF.

This clone was observed a handful of times. The CDR3 here is CATSRDKESGELFF. The CDR3 region has the DNA TGTGCCACCAGCAGAGATAAAGAGTCCGGGGAGCTGTTTTTT. The rearrangement joins TRBV15 to TRBJ2-2; D is unclear. Germline CDR1 is LNHNV and CDR2 is YYDKDF (reference sequence). Between the trimmed V and J ends, which lost 0 bases and 6 bases, there was a span of 8 bases. The CDR3 covers 14 residues.

The V call is TRBV6-5, the J call TRBJ1-5; D is undetermined. The CDR3 length is 13 residues. The ends were cut back, 2 bases at V and 2 bases at J, with 4 bases in the middle. CDR1 MNHEY and CDR2 SVGAGI come from the germline V gene. In nucleotides, the CDR3 is TGTGCCAGCAGTTACGATGGCAATCAGCCCCAGCATTTT. Its protein is CASSYDGNQPQHF.

This chain links TRBV20-1 with TRBJ2-7; 9 nucleotides match TRBD1. The CDR3 totals 13 residues. Per the germline V gene, CDR1 is DFQATT and CDR2 is SNEGSKA (reference sequence). V shed 5 bases and J 3 bases; nucleotides not matched to a gene: 5. The CDR3 DNA reads as TGCAGTGCTCCCGACAGGGGGATCTACGAGCAGTACTTC. Translation: CSAPDRGIYEQYF.

This clone is medium-sized by share. The chain joins TRBV11-3 to TRBJ1-1; TRBD1 matches at 7 bases. V lost 5 bases to trimming and J lost 6 bases; unmatched junction nucleotides: 6. The CDR3 is 13 amino acids. The germline V gene encodes CDR1 SGHNT and CDR2 YENEEA. CDR3 sequence reads: CASSQTGTPEAFF. CDR3 bases: TGTGCCAGCAGCCAGACAGGGACGCCTGAAGCTTTCTTT. Together with reference TRBV11-3 and TRBJ1-1, the CDR3 gives the full variable domain: EAGVVQSPRYKIIEKKQPVAFWCNPISGHNTLYWYLQNLGQGPELLIRYENEEAVDDSQLPKDRFSAERLKGVDSTLKIQPAELGDSAVYLCASSQTGTPEAFFGQGTRLTVV.

The chain carries TRBV15 and TRBJ2-1, with D perhaps TRBD1 or TRBD2 (5 bases each). V was shortened by 3 bases and J by 1 base, with 13 bases between the two germline ends. CDR3 size: 16 residues. From germline, CDR1 is LNHNV and CDR2 YYDKDF (reference sequence). The CDR3 DNA is TGTGCCACCAGCAGTGGAGAGGGGCTATCCTACAATGAGCAGTTCTTC. Protein sequence: CATSSGEGLSYNEQFF.

The V and J genes are TRBV14 and TRBJ2-3, with TRBD2 matching over 7 bases. Germline V gene data show CDR1 as SGHDN and CDR2 as FVKESK. The CDR3 is made up of 16 amino acids. V lost 4 bases and J lost 2; bases outside the gene matches: 9. The CDR3: CASSPLAGVHTDTQYF. In DNA, the CDR3 is TGTGCCAGCAGCCCTCTGGCGGGAGTGCACACAGATACGCAGTATTTT.

The chain couples TRBV16 to TRBJ2-2, with D perhaps TRBD2 (6 bases). With 2 bases removed from V and 3 bases from J, the gap between germline ends came to 13 bases. Germline V gives CDR1 KGHSY, CDR2 FQNENV. The CDR3 contains 16 residues. This CDR3 reads CASSQLGGLDTGELFF. The CDR3 bases are TGTGCCAGCAGCCAACTCGGGGGATTGGACACCGGGGAGCTGTTTTTT. The whole variable domain, filled in from reference TRBV16 and TRBJ2-2, reads GEEVAQTPKHLVRGEGQKAKLYCAPIKGHSYVFWYQQVLKNEFKFLISFQNENVFDETGMPKERFSAKCLPNSPCSLEIQATKLEDSAVYFCASSQLGGLDTGELFFGEGSRLTVL.

This clone has a handful of counts. The V call is TRBV6-1, the J call TRBJ2-3; D may be TRBD1 (5 bases). Germline V lookup: CDR1 MNHNS, CDR2 SASEGT. V lost 10 bases to trimming and J lost 4 bases, with 15 bases between them. This CDR3 has 13 residues. The CDR3 protein is CATTWAGSDTQYF. The CDR3 DNA reads TGTGCCACGACATGGGCAGGGTCAGATACGCAGTATTTT.

This clone was counted only a few times. This clone may be a read error of a much larger clone one base away. The same CDR3 is also encoded by other DNA sequences in this sample. The V call is TRBV3-1, the J call TRBJ1-6; 11 bases are a match to TRBD1. The CDR3 spans 15 residues. Unmatched junction bases numbered 8, after V lost 9 bases and J lost 7 bases. Germline V gene sequence: CDR1 LGHDT, CDR2 YNNKEL (reference sequence). The CDR3 protein is CASRLRDRGNSPLHF. The CDR3 DNA follows: TGTGCCAGTAGACTCCGGGACAGGGGGAATTCACCCCTCCACTTT.

V is TRBV20-1 and J is TRBJ1-6, with 8 bases that match TRBD1. The CDR3 has 15 residues. CDR1 and CDR2 from the germline V gene are DFQATT and SNEGSKA (reference sequence). V dropped 2 bases and J dropped 7; count of bases not matched to a gene: 7. The DNA of the CDR3 is TGCAGTGCTAGAACGACAGGGGTCAGGAATTCACCCCTCCACTTT. Translating gives CSARTTGVRNSPLHF.

The chain couples TRBV20-1 to TRBJ2-1, with a tentative D call TRBD2 (5 bases). This CDR3 is 15 amino acids long. CDR1 is DFQATT and CDR2 is SNEGSKA in the germline V gene (reference sequence). V shed 4 bases and J shed 1 base, with 14 bases lying between them. The CDR3 region has the DNA TGCAGTGCTACCGAAGGGAGCATTTCCTACAATGAGCAGTTCTTC. Translating gives CSATEGSISYNEQFF.

The chain uses TRBV15 and TRBJ1-2, with D possibly TRBD1 on 6 matching bases. Looked up from germline, CDR1 is LNHNV and CDR2 is YYDKDF (reference sequence). Trimming cost V 8 bases and J 4 bases, with 11 bases left between them. CDR3 length equals 12 residues. The CDR3 reads CATGGPLYGYTF. As DNA, the CDR3 is TGTGCCACCGGGGGGCCTCTCTATGGCTACACCTTC.

The rearrangement uses TRBV20-1 and TRBJ2-7; 9 bases match TRBD2. V was clipped by 3 bases and J by 0 bases; unmatched bases: 9. Germline V gene lookup returns CDR1 DFQATT and CDR2 SNEGSKA (reference sequence). The CDR3 has 16 residues. The CDR3 DNA reads as TGCAGTGCTAGGTCTGGGGAGCGGGGGGACTCCTACGAGCAGTACTTC. This codes for CSARSGERGDSYEQYF.

Note on this clone: No conserved phenylalanine or tryptophan is present at the end of the CDR3, so a read error is the likely explanation. The rearrangement links TRBV18 to TRBJ2-1; D not resolved. The CDR3 is 14 residues long. Germline V gene lookup returns CDR1 KGHSH and CDR2 LQKENI. V lost 1 base and J 7 bases, leaving 11 bases between the germline ends. The CDR3 protein is CASSPRDWANEQFV. DNA for the CDR3: TGTGCCAGCTCACCACGAGACTGGGCGAATGAGCAGTTCGTC.

This clone was seen many times. The chain joins TRBV5-6 to TRBJ1-2; TRBD1 might be the D (6 bases). Between the trimmed V and J ends, which lost 3 bases and 0 bases, there was a span of 18 bases. CDR3 length: 17 amino acids. CDR1 is SGHDT and CDR2 is YYEEEE in the germline V gene. CDR3 coding DNA: TGTGCCAGCAGCTCAGCCCGCCGGGACAACTCTAACTATGGCTACACCTTC. Amino acid sequence: CASSSARRDNSNYGYTF.

This clone is medium-sized in the sample. The chain has TRBV6-5 and TRBJ1-5; a possible D gene is TRBD1 (5 bases). This CDR3 has 13 amino acids. Germline V gives CDR1 MNHEY, CDR2 SVGAGI. Trimming removed 2 bases at V and 6 bases at J, with 8 bases between. CDR3 DNA sequence: TGTGCCAGCAGTTACGGGGGGTCTCAGCCCCAGCATTTT. Its protein product is CASSYGGSQPQHF.

Points on this clone: At one end, the junction sequence differs from germline, possibly due to a read error. The genes are TRBV27 and TRBJ2-5, with D possibly being TRBD1 or TRBD2 (6 bases each). Germline V lookup: CDR1 MNHEY, CDR2 SMNVEV (reference sequence). This CDR3 spans 16 amino acids. CDR3 sequence: CASSLRGGMPQDTQYF. The CDR3, as DNA: TGTGCCAGCAGTTTAAGAGGGGGGATGCCCCAAGATACCCAGTACTTC.